This TCR beta chain was recorded in a study of early T cells in non-severe SARS-CoV-2 infection. Study as a whole: The authors sequenced bulk RNA from unsorted whole blood, leaving chains unpaired.

TCRdb independently ran MiXCR on the 5' RACE reads; one entry per CDR3 protein. The sample contains 28,000 or so distinct CDR3 sequences, 3.9% of which appear only once. Sequencing used whole blood. The TCR originated in an adult who was a healthcare worker with PCR-confirmed SARS-CoV-2 infection or an uninfected control (not recorded which).

CDR3 nucleotides: TGTGCCAGCAGCTGGGGCGGGAGCGGGAGGTACAATGAGCAGTTCTTC. This codes for CASSWGGSGRYNEQFF. V and J are TRBV5-6 and TRBJ2-1, with 9 bases that match TRBD2. The CDR3 has 16 residues. In germline, CDR1 is SGHDT, CDR2 YYEEEE. The V gene end was trimmed by 3 bases and the J gene end by 4 bases; junction bases not matched to a gene: 8.